These 23 T cell receptor beta chains were all obtained from the same sample, sequenced in a study of blood T cell repertoires in COVID-19. The table came from immunoSEQ multiplex PCR; TCRdb's copy has only in-frame clones and leaves some out. The repertoire includes 40,000 to 45,000 clones, 70% to 90% of them detected once, and 2% to 2.5% sits in the top ten. Specimen: peripheral blood. The source of these receptors is a human donor in a cohort sampled during active COVID-19.

The chain recombines TRBV5-4 with TRBJ1-2, with 11 bases matching TRBD1. The CDR3 is made up of 15 amino acids. The germline CDR1 and CDR2 sequences are SGHNT and YYREEE (reference sequence). J was trimmed by 5 bases and V by 2 bases; bases with no gene match: 5. CDR3 residues: CASSLPGQGAYGYTF. As DNA, the CDR3 is TGTGCCAGCAGCTTACCCGGACAGGGGGCTTATGGCTACACCTTC.

This sequence joins TRBV19 and TRBJ1-1; TRBD1 is a possible D gene (5 bases). Trimming took off 5 bases at V and 3 bases at J, with 10 bases between the two ends. From germline, CDR1 is LNHDA and CDR2 SQIVND (reference sequence). The CDR3 length is 13 residues. Written as DNA, the CDR3 is TGTGCCAGTAGTCAACAGGTTCACACTGAAGCTTTCTTT. Translating it yields CASSQQVHTEAFF. The complete variable domain, with remaining parts taken from reference TRBV19 and TRBJ1-1, reads DGGITQSPKYLFRKEGQNVTLSCEQNLNHDAMYWYRQDPGQGLRLIYYSQIVNDFQKGDIAEGYSVSREKKESFPLTVTSAQKNPTAFYLCASSQQVHTEAFFGQGTRLTVV.

This clone was recorded once. This chain joins TRBV6-4 and TRBJ1-1; 9 nucleotides align to TRBD1. Unmatched junction bases numbered 21, after V lost 7 bases and J lost 6 bases. The V gene's germline CDR1 is MRHNA and CDR2 SNTAGT. The CDR3 is 18 residues long. As DNA, the CDR3 is TGTGCCAGCATACGAAAAGATTGGGACAGGGTAGTAAACGCTGAAGCTTTCTTT. Protein sequence: CASIRKDWDRVVNAEAFF.

This chain connects TRBV30 to TRBJ2-7; the D is unclear. The CDR3 has 12 residues. Trimming pared 3 bases from V and 2 bases from J, leaving 8 bases between. Germline CDR1 is GTSNPN and CDR2 is SVGIG (reference sequence). The CDR3, as DNA: TGTGCCTGGAGGGCGGTTACCTACGAGCAGTACTTC. Amino acids: CAWRAVTYEQYF.

The J gene is TRBJ2-3, the V gene TRBV7-8; D is unclear. Per germline, CDR1 SGHVS and CDR2 FQNEAQ. The length of the CDR3 is 16 residues. Trimming removed 4 bases from V and 1 base from J, with 15 bases in between. CDR3 amino acids: CASSYPATWRTDTQYF. CDR3 DNA: TGTGCCAGCAGCTACCCCGCGACTTGGCGCACAGATACGCAGTATTTT.

The chain has TRBV6-5 and TRBJ2-2; D is uncertain. Trimming removed 6 bases from V and 5 bases from J, with 10 bases in between. This CDR3 region has 13 residues. Germline CDR1 and CDR2: MNHEY and SVGAGI. The CDR3 sequence: CASRARRTGELFF. CDR3 DNA sequence: TGTGCCAGCAGAGCTAGGAGAACCGGGGAGCTGTTTTTT.

The chain has TRBV20-1 and TRBJ1-1; TRBD1 is a possible D gene (6 bases). Germline CDR1 and CDR2: DFQATT and SNEGSKA (reference sequence). The CDR3 is 11 residues long. Trimming pared 5 bases from V and 6 bases from J, leaving 10 bases between. CDR3 sequence: CSADGQPEAFF. CDR3 bases: TGCAGTGCTGATGGACAGCCTGAAGCTTTCTTT.

The rearrangement joins TRBV7-2 to TRBJ2-1; possibly TRBD1 for D (6 bases). The V gene's germline CDR1 is SGHTA and CDR2 FQGNSA. The CDR3 runs to 13 residues. The V and J ends lost 6 bases and 4 bases respectively, with 10 bases between them. The CDR3 loop is CASRLQGYNEQFF. The CDR3 coding sequence is TGTGCCAGCAGACTACAGGGTTACAATGAGCAGTTCTTC.

This rearrangement joins TRBV6-5 to TRBJ1-2; D not certain. V was cut by 5 bases and J by 0 bases, with 13 bases left in between. This CDR3 is built from 15 residues. CDR1 MNHEY and CDR2 SVGAGI come from the germline V gene. Here the CDR3 reads CASSPFGKTNYGYTF. CDR3 coding DNA: TGTGCCAGCAGTCCCTTTGGCAAAACTAACTATGGCTACACCTTC.

This sequence joins TRBV6-4 and TRBJ1-1, with D unresolved. The CDR3 has 15 amino acids. The V gene lost 4 bases and the J gene lost 3 bases, with 15 bases spanning the gap. The germline V gene encodes CDR1 MRHNA and CDR2 SNTAGT. CDR3 sequence (DNA): TGTGCCAGCAGTGTAGGGCCGGGGTTGCACACTGAAGCTTTCTTT. Translated: CASSVGPGLHTEAFF.

A remark on this clone: One end of the junction varies from germline; a read error may be responsible. The CDR3 loop reads CASSLSIGLAIQGTQYF. For the CDR3, the DNA is TGTGCCAGCAGTTTATCAATCGGACTCGCAATCCAAGGGACCCAGTACTTC. The V gene is TRBV27, the J gene TRBJ2-5, with D maybe TRBD2 (5 bases). Germline lookup yields CDR1 MNHEY and CDR2 SMNVEV (reference sequence). The CDR3 runs to 17 residues.

The chain has TRBV13 and TRBJ2-5, with D uncertain. The V end lost 7 bases, the J end lost 3 bases, and 12 bases lay between the germline ends. CDR1 is PRHDT and CDR2 is FYEKMQ in the germline V gene (reference sequence). The CDR3 runs 13 residues. CDR3 in amino acids: CASTIAQEETQYF. CDR3 nucleotides: TGTGCCAGCACCATAGCCCAAGAAGAGACCCAGTACTTC.

The chain links TRBV5-1 to TRBJ2-1; 9 positions agree with TRBD2. Germline lookup yields CDR1 SGHRS and CDR2 YFSETQ. With V trimmed by 2 bases and J by 4 bases, 7 bases remained unmatched. The CDR3 consists of 16 residues. Here the CDR3 reads CASSFRPSGVYNEQFF. The DNA of the CDR3 is TGCGCCAGCAGCTTTAGGCCTAGCGGGGTTTACAATGAGCAGTTCTTC.

This rearrangement joins TRBV29-1 to TRBJ2-3; TRBD2 agrees at 9 bases. This CDR3 comprises 18 residues. Germline CDR1 and CDR2: SQVTM and ANQGSEA. The J segment lost 2 bases and the V segment lost 1 base, leaving 13 bases of the junction unmatched. The CDR3 reads CSVEGKGLAGVFTDTQYF. The CDR3, as DNA: TGCAGCGTTGAAGGGAAGGGGTTAGCGGGGGTCTTCACAGATACGCAGTATTTT.

This rearrangement joins TRBV23-1 to TRBJ1-3, with D maybe TRBD1 (5 bases). TRBV23-1 belongs to the ORF category, with a function that is uncertain. The ends were cut back, 4 bases at V and 6 bases at J, with 16 bases in the middle. The CDR3 is 15 residues long. CDR3 loop: CASSRPWGTENTIYF. The CDR3 nucleotides are TGCGCCAGCAGTCGACCATGGGGCACGGAAAACACCATATATTTT.

The chain uses TRBV5-1 and TRBJ2-3; TRBD2 is a possible D gene (5 bases). The V and J ends lost 5 bases and 8 bases respectively, with 9 bases between them. There are 11 residues in the CDR3. The V gene's germline CDR1 is SGHRS and CDR2 YFSETQ. The CDR3 loop is CASREEVTQYF. DNA for the CDR3: TGCGCCAGCAGGGAGGAAGTTACGCAGTATTTT.

This clone was recorded once. V usage is TRBV6-5 and J usage is TRBJ2-3; 8 positions agree with TRBD2. V gave up 3 bases and J gave up 1 base; unmatched junction bases: 3. From germline, CDR1 is MNHEY and CDR2 SVGAGI. The CDR3 has 15 amino acids. CDR3 residues: CASSYARGGTDTQYF. The CDR3 DNA sequence: TGTGCCAGCAGTTATGCGCGGGGGGGCACAGATACGCAGTATTTT.

The chain uses TRBV30 and TRBJ1-6, with D possibly matching TRBD1 (5 bases). Trimming pared 5 bases from V and 8 bases from J, leaving 13 bases between. The CDR3 is 13 residues long. Per the germline V gene, CDR1 is GTSNPN and CDR2 is SVGIG (reference sequence). CDR3 DNA sequence: TGTGCCTGGGGCTCCGGGGGAGATTCACCCCTCCACTTT. Translating gives CAWGSGGDSPLHF.

The V call is TRBV9, the J call TRBJ2-1; D is uncertain. Deletions cut 3 bases from V and 4 bases from J, with 17 bases between. The CDR3 runs 16 residues. CDR1 is SGDLS, CDR2 YYNGEE, per germline. The CDR3 protein is CASSATPGIHYNEQFF. The CDR3, as DNA: TGTGCCAGCAGCGCCACACCGGGTATCCATTACAATGAGCAGTTCTTC.

The chain employs TRBV5-1 and TRBJ1-6; perhaps TRBD1 as D (6 bases). This CDR3 is built from 13 residues. The V and J ends lost 5 bases and 7 bases respectively, with 10 bases between them. Per germline, CDR1 SGHRS and CDR2 YFSETQ. This CDR3 is CASRGTINSPLHF. The CDR3 DNA is TGCGCCAGCAGAGGGACAATCAATTCACCCCTCCACTTT. Full variable domain (rest looked up from reference TRBV5-1 and TRBJ1-6): KAGVTQTPRYLIKTRGQQVTLSCSPISGHRSVSWYQQTPGQGLQFLFEYFSETQRNKGNFPGRFSGRQFSNSRSEMNVSTLELGDSALYLCASRGTINSPLHFGNGTRLTVT.

This chain connects TRBV24-1 to TRBJ2-1, with TRBD2 matching 10 bases. The length of the CDR3 is 16 residues. Germline V CDR1 and CDR2: KGHDR, SFDVKD. After removal of 4 bases from V and 3 bases from J, the junction contained 5 bases not matched to a gene. CDR3 amino acids: CATSDRKRGGYNEQFF. In DNA form, the CDR3 reads TGTGCCACCAGTGACAGAAAGCGGGGGGGCTACAATGAGCAGTTCTTC.

The chain uses TRBV30 and TRBJ1-1, with TRBD1 matching over 7 bases. This CDR3 contains 16 residues. J gave up 5 bases and V 0 bases, and 12 bases lay outside the gene matches. Germline lookup yields CDR1 GTSNPN and CDR2 SVGIG (reference sequence). CDR3 amino acids: CAWSVWQGVMSTEAFF. CDR3 coding DNA: TGTGCCTGGAGTGTATGGCAGGGGGTCATGAGTACTGAAGCTTTCTTT. The variable domain in full, with the rest retrieved from reference TRBV30 and TRBJ1-1, is SQTIHQWPATLVQPVGSPLSLECTVEGTSNPNLYWYRQAAGRGLQLLFYSVGIGQISSEVPQNLSASRPQDRQFILSSKKLLLSDSGFYLCAWSVWQGVMSTEAFFGQGTRLTVV.

The V call is TRBV2, the J call TRBJ1-2, with D possibly matching TRBD1 (6 bases). The V and J ends lost 2 bases and 6 bases respectively, with 13 bases between them. Germline V gene lookup returns CDR1 SNHLY and CDR2 FYNNEI. CDR3 length: 14 residues. CDR3 nucleotide sequence: TGTGCCAGCAGTGAAAGGCGGGGGCTCGATGGCTACACCTTC. Its protein is CASSERRGLDGYTF.